The 27 T cell receptor beta chains below were found in one sample sequenced in a study of T cells after yellow fever vaccination. TCRdb re-called the 5' RACE reads through MiXCR, storing one row per CDR3 protein. Among about 580,000 distinct CDR3 sequences listed, about 17% were seen once. The sequencing here drew on PBMCs, taken more than 4 days after the first yellow fever vaccination. Receptors originate from a man between 18 and 29 years old who received the YFV17D yellow fever vaccine.

V and J are TRBV5-4 and TRBJ1-5; D not certain. The CDR3 consists of 12 residues. Germline CDR1 reads SGHNT; CDR2 reads YYREEE (reference sequence). V lost 4 bases to trimming and J lost 6 bases, with 8 bases between them. The CDR3 DNA sequence: TGTGCCAGCAGCGATATCGGTCAGCCCCAGCATTTT. Translated: CASSDIGQPQHF.

The chain employs TRBV7-9 and TRBJ1-6, with 7 positions matching TRBD1. Germline trimming cut 0 bases from V and 7 bases from J; bases unmatched to any gene: 6. The CDR3 runs to 16 residues. Germline CDR1 SEHNR, CDR2 FQNEAQ (reference sequence). CDR3 nucleotides: TGTGCCAGCAGCTTAGCAGGGGGCCGCGAAAATTCACCCCTCCACTTT. It is translated as CASSLAGGRENSPLHF.

This clonotype came up many times. The CDR3 sequence: CAISESDGDTQYF. CDR3 nucleotides: TGTGCCATCAGTGAGTCTGACGGAGATACGCAGTATTTT. The chain links TRBV10-3 to TRBJ2-3; no clear D gene. This CDR3 has 13 residues. Germline assignment: CDR1 ENHRY and CDR2 SYGVKD. V was clipped by 0 bases and J by 5 bases, with 6 bases between them.

The sample holds a few counts of this clonotype. V gene TRBV27 combines with J gene TRBJ1-2, with 10 positions matching TRBD1. Germline CDR1 is MNHEY and CDR2 is SMNVEV (reference sequence). The J segment lost 5 bases and the V segment lost 5 bases, leaving 5 bases of the junction unmatched. The CDR3 length is 14 residues. For the CDR3, the DNA is TGTGCCAGCAGTCTGGGGACAGGGGAGTATGGCTACACCTTC. It translates to CASSLGTGEYGYTF.

The rearrangement joins TRBV7-9 to TRBJ1-1; D is unclear. Germline CDR1 SEHNR, CDR2 FQNEAQ (reference sequence). V shed 5 bases and J shed 1 base, with 14 bases lying between them. The CDR3 length is 15 residues. The DNA of the CDR3 is TGTGCCAGCAGCGATTTACCGCAGCCGAACACTGAAGCTTTCTTT. The encoded protein is CASSDLPQPNTEAFF.

This clonotype was observed a few times. The V gene is TRBV5-6, the J gene TRBJ2-3; tentatively, D is TRBD1 or TRBD2 (5 bases each). Germline values: CDR1 SGHDT, CDR2 YYEEEE. V dropped 4 bases and J dropped 2 bases, with 14 bases sitting between them. The CDR3 is 15 residues long. The CDR3 protein is CASSLGRYLTDTQYF. CDR3 nucleotides: TGTGCCAGCAGCCTGGGACGTTACCTCACAGATACGCAGTATTTT.

The table lists this clonotype with a few counts. The rearrangement links TRBV6-2 or TRBV6-3 to TRBJ1-2; D possibly corresponds to TRBD1 (6 bases). From germline, CDR1 is MNHEY and CDR2 SVGEGT. The CDR3 covers 11 residues. V was pared by 6 bases and J by 6 bases, with 8 bases between. The CDR3 DNA is TGTGCCAGCAGCAGGACAGATGGCTACACCTTC. Residues: CASSRTDGYTF.

V gene TRBV9 combines with J gene TRBJ2-1; TRBD2 aligns across 8 bases. V gave up 3 bases and J gave up 2 bases; unmatched junction bases: 4. Germline V gene lookup returns CDR1 SGDLS and CDR2 YYNGEE. This CDR3 is built from 15 residues. CDR3 sequence (DNA): TGTGCCAGCAGCGCCGGGGGGGCGACCTACAATGAGCAGTTCTTC. Its translation: CASSAGGATYNEQFF. The variable domain in full, with the rest retrieved from reference TRBV9 and TRBJ2-1, is DSGVTQTPKHLITATGQRVTLRCSPRSGDLSVYWYQQSLDQGLQFLIQYYNGEERAKGNILERFSAQQFPDLHSELNLSSLELGDSALYFCASSAGGATYNEQFFGPGTRLTVL.

This clonotype has only a few counts. The chain joins TRBV7-3 to TRBJ2-2, with 7 bases that match TRBD2. The CDR3 loop spans 16 amino acids. Per the germline V gene, CDR1 is SGHTA and CDR2 is FQGTGA. J gave up 2 bases and V 1 base, and 4 bases lay outside the gene matches. DNA of the CDR3: TGTGCCAGCAGCTTAAACGGGGGGACTAACACCGGGGAGCTGTTTTTT. Amino acids: CASSLNGGTNTGELFF.

The chain couples TRBV9 to TRBJ2-2; D ambiguous. Per the germline V gene, CDR1 is SGDLS and CDR2 is YYNGEE. V gave up 3 bases and J gave up 3 bases, with 9 bases separating them. This CDR3 comprises 14 residues. DNA of the CDR3: TGTGCCAGCAGCGAGGACCCGGACACCGGGGAGCTGTTTTTT. It codes for CASSEDPDTGELFF. Drawing the rest from reference TRBV9 and TRBJ2-2, the complete variable domain is DSGVTQTPKHLITATGQRVTLRCSPRSGDLSVYWYQQSLDQGLQFLIQYYNGEERAKGNILERFSAQQFPDLHSELNLSSLELGDSALYFCASSEDPDTGELFFGEGSRLTVL.

This clonotype was found a few times. The chain carries TRBV15 and TRBJ1-2; TRBD1 might be the D (5 bases). The germline V gene encodes CDR1 LNHNV and CDR2 YYDKDF (reference sequence). Trimming pared 0 bases from V and 4 bases from J, leaving 12 bases between. This CDR3 has 15 residues. This CDR3 reads CATSRDRQGGYGYTF. CDR3 sequence (DNA): TGTGCCACCAGCAGAGATCGCCAGGGCGGCTATGGCTACACCTTC.

The chain links TRBV28 to TRBJ1-2, with D uncertain. Trimming cost V 10 bases and J 3 bases, with 15 bases left between them. The CDR3 is made up of 13 amino acids. The V gene's germline CDR1 is MDHEN and CDR2 SYDVKM. The CDR3 protein is CAIISGVDYGYTF. The CDR3 coding sequence is TGTGCCATCATTTCTGGGGTAGACTATGGCTACACCTTC.

This clonotype was recorded a few times. The rearrangement uses TRBV21-1 and TRBJ2-1; the table calls TRBD2, which could not be checked here. TRBV21-1 is a documented pseudogene. The CDR3 extends over 14 amino acids. The CDR3, as DNA: TGTGCCACCAAGGTAGGACGTCGGGAGTGCGAGCAGTTCTTC. It translates to CATKVGRRECEQFF.

This clonotype was picked up a small number of times. The chain recombines TRBV7-9 with TRBJ2-2; TRBD1 is a possible D gene (6 bases). Trimming took 10 bases from V and 5 from J, leaving 11 bases between them. Germline values: CDR1 SEHNR, CDR2 FQNEAQ (reference sequence). The CDR3 covers 12 residues. The CDR3 DNA follows: TGTGCCACCACAGGGTTGACCGGGGAGCTGTTTTTT. This encodes CATTGLTGELFF.

The rearrangement joins TRBV30 to TRBJ2-1, with D maybe TRBD1 (6 bases). The CDR3 has 12 residues. Germline V CDR1 and CDR2: GTSNPN, SVGIG (reference sequence). Deletions cut 4 bases from V and 4 bases from J, with 8 bases between. The CDR3 DNA reads as TGTGCCTGGACCACAGGGTACAATGAGCAGTTCTTC. This codes for CAWTTGYNEQFF.

This clonotype showed up just a few times. The rearrangement uses TRBV12-3 or TRBV12-4 and TRBJ2-3; D may be TRBD2 (6 bases). Trimming took 4 bases from V and 5 from J, leaving 10 bases between them. This CDR3 spans 13 amino acids. The CDR3 nucleotides read TGTGCCAGCAGTTCCGGACTAATAGATACGCAGTATTTT. Encoded protein: CASSSGLIDTQYF.

This clonotype was detected only a few times. The J gene is TRBJ2-7, the V gene TRBV6-5; 12 bases match TRBD1. Trimming took 10 bases from V and 6 from J; bases not matched to a gene: 1. The germline V gene encodes CDR1 MNHEY and CDR2 SVGAGI. The CDR3 is 11 amino acids. CDR3 sequence: CATGQGAEQYF. For the CDR3, the DNA is TGTGCCACGGGACAGGGGGCCGAGCAGTACTTC.

This clonotype was found many times. The chain joins TRBV5-1 to TRBJ1-4; the D is unclear. Trimming left V 0 bases short and J 7 bases short, with 16 bases between. The CDR3 covers 16 residues. The germline V gene has CDR1 SGHRS and CDR2 YFSETQ. CDR3 in DNA: TGCGCCAGCAGCTTGGCCGTCGGGGATAGTGGTGAAAAACTGTTTTTT. Its translation: CASSLAVGDSGEKLFF.

In this sample, this clonotype turned up a few times. The chain employs TRBV5-1 and TRBJ2-5; 9 positions agree with TRBD2. This CDR3 has 14 amino acids. The germline gives CDR1 SGHRS, CDR2 YFSETQ. Trimming took 4 bases from V and 4 from J; bases not matched to a gene: 5. CDR3 region: CASSVGTSRETQYF. The CDR3 DNA follows: TGCGCCAGCAGCGTCGGGACTAGCCGAGAGACCCAGTACTTC.

Only a few counts were recorded for this clonotype. The chain combines TRBV28 with TRBJ1-2, with D possibly matching TRBD1 (5 bases). Trimming took 2 bases from V and 0 from J, leaving 10 bases between them. The germline V gene has CDR1 MDHEN and CDR2 SYDVKM. This CDR3 comprises 15 residues. The CDR3: CASSLVGRANYGYTF. The CDR3, as DNA: TGTGCCAGCAGTTTAGTTGGCAGGGCTAACTATGGCTACACCTTC.

This clonotype occurred a few times. The V and J genes are TRBV6-2 or TRBV6-3 and TRBJ1-6; D gene unclear. In germline, CDR1 is MNHEY, CDR2 SVGEGT. This CDR3 region has 13 residues. The V gene lost 8 bases and the J gene lost 2 bases, with 7 bases spanning the gap. The CDR3 is CASRPTYNSPLHF. CDR3 coding DNA: TGTGCCAGCCGTCCTACCTATAATTCACCCCTCCACTTT.

V gene TRBV28 combines with J gene TRBJ2-5; tentatively, D is TRBD1 (7 bases). The CDR3 has 16 residues. V was clipped by 5 bases and J by 2 bases, with 18 bases between them. Germline V gene lookup returns CDR1 MDHEN and CDR2 SYDVKM. DNA of the CDR3: TGTGCCAGCAGTCCCCCGGGCAGGGGGGTACAAGAGACCCAGTACTTC. This codes for CASSPPGRGVQETQYF.

This clonotype has at least ten counts. This chain connects TRBV7-9 to TRBJ2-7, with D tentatively TRBD1 (5 bases). This CDR3 contains 14 residues. Between the trimmed V and J ends, which lost 4 bases and 0 bases, there was a span of 10 bases. Germline CDR1 and CDR2: SEHNR and FQNEAQ (reference sequence). This chain's CDR3 is CASSSSTVSYEQYV. The CDR3 nucleotides read TGTGCCAGCAGCTCGTCGACAGTCTCCTACGAGCAGTACGTC.

The sample holds a few counts of this clonotype. The V call is TRBV7-2, the J call TRBJ1-1; D is unresolved. This CDR3 is 13 amino acids long. Germline loops: CDR1 SGHTA, CDR2 FQGNSA. V lost 4 bases and J 5 bases, leaving 11 bases between the germline ends. In DNA, the CDR3 is TGTGCCAGCAGCTCCTCACAGTTGACTGAAGCTTTCTTT. Encoded protein: CASSSSQLTEAFF.

The CDR3 here is CASSLVGRAGYNEQFF. In DNA, the CDR3 is TGTGCCAGCAGCTTAGTGGGGAGGGCGGGATACAATGAGCAGTTCTTC. The gene calls are TRBV7-2 and TRBJ2-1; TRBD2 matches 7 bases. CDR1 is SGHTA, CDR2 FQGNSA, per germline. The J segment lost 4 bases and the V segment lost 1 base, leaving 7 bases of the junction unmatched. CDR3 length: 16 residues.

The chain employs TRBV7-2 and TRBJ2-6; D ambiguous. V was trimmed by 5 bases and J by 0 bases, leaving 11 bases between them. Germline assignment: CDR1 SGHTA and CDR2 FQGNSA. The CDR3 consists of 16 residues. CDR3 DNA sequence: TGTGCCAGCAGCGTTAGTTCGGGCTCTGGGGCCAACGTCCTGACTTTC. As protein: CASSVSSGSGANVLTF.

V is TRBV10-3 and J is TRBJ2-7; tentatively, D is TRBD1 (5 bases). Germline CDR1 ENHRY, CDR2 SYGVKD. The CDR3 length is 12 residues. Trimming took 4 bases from V and 5 from J, leaving 9 bases between them. CDR3 bases: TGTGCCATCAGTGCAGGGTCCCACGAGCAGTACGTC. Residues: CAISAGSHEQYV.